The rows below give T cell receptor beta chains drawn from one sample of a study of T-cell reconstitution after alpha-beta-depleted transplantation in children. TCRdb fed the PCR reads into MiXCR, producing one record per CDR3 protein. Of 350,000 to 400,000 distinct CDR3 sequences in the sample, about an eighth are singletons; the top ten hold around 4.1%. The input for sequencing was PBMCs, taken from the stem cell graft. These receptors originate from a human donor who donated a stem cell graft to a child with Fanconi anemia. CDR3s include the opening cysteine and the closing phenylalanine or tryptophan. Fields, in order: J gene, V gene, clone size, D gene, CDR3 DNA, CDR3 protein. The D gene is left open where the match is weak. Some rows mark clone size as missing; the rest say once, few, many or name a class of expanded clone.

j_gene: TRBJ2-6; v_gene: TRBV28; abundance: -; d_gene: -; CDR3nt: TGTGCCAGCAGTTTACCGATCGGCGTCCTGACTTTC; CDR3aa: CASSLPIGVLTF
j_gene: TRBJ2-7; v_gene: TRBV7-9; abundance: few; d_gene: TRBD1; CDR3nt: TGTGCCAGCAGCTTAGCTAAGGGGACAGGGGGCATCTACGAGCAGTACTTC; CDR3aa: CASSLAKGTGGIYEQYF
j_gene: TRBJ2-2; v_gene: TRBV4-2; abundance: few; d_gene: -; CDR3nt: TGTGCCAGCAGCCAGGAGACTACAGGGCGCACCGGGGAGCTGTTTTTT; CDR3aa: CASSQETTGRTGELFF
j_gene: TRBJ2-5; v_gene: TRBV28; abundance: many; d_gene: -; CDR3nt: TGTGCCAGCAGTTCTGGAATGCCGGAGACCCAGTACTTC; CDR3aa: CASSSGMPETQYF
j_gene: TRBJ1-6; v_gene: TRBV20-1; abundance: -; d_gene: -; CDR3nt: TGCAGTGGGGGCAGGGCTAATTCACCCCTCCACTTT; CDR3aa: CSGGRANSPLHF
j_gene: TRBJ1-1; v_gene: TRBV9; abundance: -; d_gene: TRBD1; CDR3nt: TGTGCCAGCAGCGCCGCGGACAGGGGCACTGAAGCTTTCTTT; CDR3aa: CASSAADRGTEAFF
j_gene: TRBJ1-6; v_gene: TRBV4-3; abundance: few; d_gene: -; CDR3nt: TGCGCCAGCAGCCAAGCAAGGGGCAATTCACCCCTCCACTTT; CDR3aa: CASSQARGNSPLHF
j_gene: TRBJ1-2; v_gene: TRBV6-2/TRBV6-3; abundance: -; d_gene: -; CDR3nt: TGTGCCAGCAGTTATGAAGCAGTTACCTATGGCTACACCTTC; CDR3aa: CASSYEAVTYGYTF
j_gene: TRBJ2-6; v_gene: TRBV5-1; abundance: many; d_gene: -; CDR3nt: TGCGCCAGCAGCAACACCCCTGGGGCCAACGTCCTGACTTTC; CDR3aa: CASSNTPGANVLTF
j_gene: TRBJ1-4; v_gene: TRBV20-1; abundance: -; d_gene: -; CDR3nt: TGCAGTTTACAGCGGGCCGATTTTAATGAAAAACTGTTTTTT; CDR3aa: CSLQRADFNEKLFF
j_gene: TRBJ1-5; v_gene: TRBV27; abundance: few; d_gene: TRBD1; CDR3nt: TGTGCCAGCAGTTTTGCCGGGACAGGTAGCAATCAGCCCCAGCATTTT; CDR3aa: CASSFAGTGSNQPQHF
j_gene: TRBJ2-1; v_gene: TRBV6-1; abundance: -; d_gene: TRBD2; CDR3nt: TGTGCCAGCAGTGGGACTAGCAGCTTCCCGTTCTTC; CDR3aa: CASSGTSSFPFF
j_gene: TRBJ2-1; v_gene: TRBV9; abundance: many; d_gene: TRBD2; CDR3nt: TGTGCCAGCAGCGTAGGTAGCGGGAGTTACAATGAGCAGTTCTTC; CDR3aa: CASSVGSGSYNEQFF
j_gene: TRBJ2-3; v_gene: TRBV7-9; abundance: many; d_gene: TRBD1; CDR3nt: TGTGCCAGCAGCTTACCGACAGGGTGGGGCACAGATACGCAGTATTTT; CDR3aa: CASSLPTGWGTDTQYF
j_gene: TRBJ2-2; v_gene: TRBV10-1; abundance: -; d_gene: -; CDR3nt: TGCGCCAGCAGTATTATGGGGAACACCGGGGAGCTGTTTTTT; CDR3aa: CASSIMGNTGELFF
j_gene: TRBJ2-3; v_gene: TRBV11-2; abundance: -; d_gene: TRBD2; CDR3nt: TGTGCCAGCAGCTCCCGAAGACTAGCGGGGGGACGCACAGATACGCAGTATTTT; CDR3aa: CASSSRRLAGGRTDTQYF
j_gene: TRBJ1-1; v_gene: TRBV19; abundance: few; d_gene: -; CDR3nt: TGTGCCAGTAGGGAGACTGAAGCTTTCTTT; CDR3aa: CASRETEAFF
j_gene: TRBJ2-4; v_gene: TRBV6-1; abundance: many; d_gene: TRBD2; CDR3nt: TGTGCCAGCAGCTCGGCGGGGCTAGCGGGGCCTAGCATTCAGTACTTC; CDR3aa: CASSSAGLAGPSIQYF
j_gene: TRBJ2-2; v_gene: TRBV5-1; abundance: many; d_gene: -; CDR3nt: TGCGCCAGCAGCTTAGGCCCAGCGGGTCGAAACACCGGGGAGCTGTTTTTT; CDR3aa: CASSLGPAGRNTGELFF
j_gene: TRBJ2-5; v_gene: TRBV4-2; abundance: many; d_gene: TRBD2; CDR3nt: TGTGCCAGCAGCCAAGCAGCGGGGGAAGGGGAGACCCAGTACTTC; CDR3aa: CASSQAAGEGETQYF
j_gene: TRBJ2-1; v_gene: TRBV28; abundance: many; d_gene: -; CDR3nt: TGTGCCAGCAGTTTTGGATGGAATGAGCAGTTCTTC; CDR3aa: CASSFGWNEQFF
j_gene: TRBJ1-1; v_gene: TRBV7-9; abundance: -; d_gene: -; CDR3nt: TGTGCCAGCAGCTTAGTGTCCCCGGGCACTGAAGCTTTCTTT; CDR3aa: CASSLVSPGTEAFF
j_gene: TRBJ1-2; v_gene: TRBV12-3/TRBV12-4; abundance: many; d_gene: -; CDR3nt: TGTGCCAGCAGCCCGATAGGGGGTAACGGCTACACCTTC; CDR3aa: CASSPIGGNGYTF
j_gene: TRBJ2-1; v_gene: TRBV12-2; abundance: few; d_gene: -; CDR3nt: TGTGCAAGTCGCTCAACCGGGACTAGCAGCTACAATGAGCAGTTCTTC; CDR3aa: CASRSTGTSSYNEQFF
j_gene: TRBJ2-7; v_gene: TRBV3-1; abundance: many; d_gene: -; CDR3nt: TGTGCCAGCAGCCGGGCCTCTACGAACGAGCAGTACTTC; CDR3aa: CASSRASTNEQYF
j_gene: TRBJ2-1; v_gene: TRBV6-2/TRBV6-3; abundance: many; d_gene: TRBD2; CDR3nt: TGTGCCAGCAGGATAGCGGGGGGGCCTCGGGATGAGCAGTTCTTC; CDR3aa: CASRIAGGPRDEQFF
j_gene: TRBJ1-1; v_gene: TRBV29-1; abundance: many; d_gene: -; CDR3nt: TGCAGCGTTGAAGACGGGGGGCGCAGGGGGAACACTGAAGCTTTCTTT; CDR3aa: CSVEDGGRRGNTEAFF
j_gene: TRBJ2-4; v_gene: TRBV7-2; abundance: -; d_gene: -; CDR3nt: TGTGCCAGCAGCTCCCCCCGGTCCGGAAACATTCAGTACTTC; CDR3aa: CASSSPRSGNIQYF
j_gene: TRBJ2-7; v_gene: TRBV3-1; abundance: -; d_gene: TRBD2; CDR3nt: TGTGCCAGCAGCGGGGAGGGCAGCGAGCAGTACTTC; CDR3aa: CASSGEGSEQYF
j_gene: TRBJ1-1; v_gene: TRBV6-1; abundance: few; d_gene: -; CDR3nt: TGTGCCACCGATGGGCAGGGGCCTGAAGCTTTCTTT; CDR3aa: CATDGQGPEAFF
j_gene: TRBJ2-1; v_gene: TRBV9; abundance: -; d_gene: -; CDR3nt: TGTGCCAGCGGGGCCCCTAGCTCCTACAATGAGCAGTTCTTC; CDR3aa: CASGAPSSYNEQFF
j_gene: TRBJ1-1; v_gene: TRBV13; abundance: many; d_gene: -; CDR3nt: TGTGCCAGCAGCGTAGGACGCTCAACGGTCAACACTGAAGCTTTCTTT; CDR3aa: CASSVGRSTVNTEAFF
j_gene: TRBJ1-3; v_gene: TRBV9; abundance: many; d_gene: -; CDR3nt: TGTGCCAGCAGCCGGTCGACAGGCGCTTCCCTCTCTGGAAACACCATATATTTT; CDR3aa: CASSRSTGASLSGNTIYF
j_gene: TRBJ2-1; v_gene: TRBV4-3; abundance: -; d_gene: -; CDR3nt: TGCGCCAGCAGCCATGCCCGGGACCGATCCTACAATGAGCAGTTCTTC; CDR3aa: CASSHARDRSYNEQFF
j_gene: TRBJ2-1; v_gene: TRBV12-3/TRBV12-4; abundance: many; d_gene: -; CDR3nt: -; CDR3aa: CASILGTSYNEQFF
j_gene: TRBJ2-1; v_gene: TRBV7-2; abundance: few; d_gene: TRBD1; CDR3nt: TGTGCCAGCAGTCACCGACAGGGTTGGGATGAGCAGTTCTTC; CDR3aa: CASSHRQGWDEQFF
j_gene: TRBJ2-3; v_gene: TRBV5-1; abundance: few; d_gene: TRBD2; CDR3nt: TGCGCCAGCACTCGGACTAGCGGGGTACCAGATACGCAGTATTTT; CDR3aa: CASTRTSGVPDTQYF
j_gene: TRBJ2-2; v_gene: TRBV7-8; abundance: -; d_gene: -; CDR3nt: TGTGCCAGCAGCTTAAGAAGGGTGAACACCGGGGAGCTGTTTTTT; CDR3aa: CASSLRRVNTGELFF
j_gene: TRBJ1-1; v_gene: TRBV19; abundance: few; d_gene: -; CDR3nt: TGTGCCAGTAGTATTACAGGGACATTAAGGACTTTCTTT; CDR3aa: CASSITGTLRTFF
j_gene: TRBJ1-1; v_gene: TRBV7-9; abundance: few; d_gene: TRBD1; CDR3nt: TGTGCCAGCACCGGTCCCAGGGGGTATGAGGTGGGAGCTTTCTTT; CDR3aa: CASTGPRGYEVGAFF
j_gene: TRBJ2-1; v_gene: TRBV2; abundance: once; d_gene: TRBD1; CDR3nt: TGTGCCAGTGATACGGGACAGGGGTACAATGAGCAGTTCTTC; CDR3aa: CASDTGQGYNEQFF
j_gene: TRBJ2-6; v_gene: TRBV12-3/TRBV12-4; abundance: few; d_gene: -; CDR3nt: TGTGCCAGCAGTTTCGTCACGGCCTCTGGGGCCAACGTCCTGACTTTC; CDR3aa: CASSFVTASGANVLTF
j_gene: TRBJ2-5; v_gene: TRBV11-2; abundance: few; d_gene: -; CDR3nt: TGTGCCAGCAGCTTGTTTCAAGAGACCCAGTACTTC; CDR3aa: CASSLFQETQYF
j_gene: TRBJ2-4; v_gene: TRBV5-1; abundance: few; d_gene: -; CDR3nt: TGCGCCAGCAGCTTGGTGCCCGACCAGGACATTCAGTACTTC; CDR3aa: CASSLVPDQDIQYF
j_gene: TRBJ2-5; v_gene: TRBV15; abundance: -; d_gene: -; CDR3nt: TGTGCCACCAGCAATGAAGGAAGGGGGGAGACCCAGTACTTC; CDR3aa: CATSNEGRGETQYF
j_gene: TRBJ2-1; v_gene: TRBV7-2; abundance: -; d_gene: TRBD1; CDR3nt: TGTGCCAGCAGCTCCGGACAGGGTTTCTTCGATGAGCAGTTCTTC; CDR3aa: CASSSGQGFFDEQFF
j_gene: TRBJ2-5; v_gene: TRBV7-2; abundance: many; d_gene: TRBD2; CDR3nt: TGTGCCAGCAGCTTAGGCGTACTAGCGGATCAAGAGACCCAGTACTTC; CDR3aa: CASSLGVLADQETQYF
j_gene: TRBJ1-5; v_gene: TRBV12-3/TRBV12-4; abundance: many; d_gene: -; CDR3nt: TGTGCCAGCAGTTCCTCCTATCAGCCCCAGCATTTT; CDR3aa: CASSSSYQPQHF
j_gene: TRBJ1-2; v_gene: TRBV15; abundance: -; d_gene: -; CDR3nt: TGTGCCACCAGCGGGCCGACGTCCTATGGCTACACCTTC; CDR3aa: CATSGPTSYGYTF
j_gene: TRBJ2-3; v_gene: TRBV18; abundance: many; d_gene: TRBD1; CDR3nt: TGTGCCAGCTCTACCAGGGGGCCGAGCACAGATACGCAGTATTTT; CDR3aa: CASSTRGPSTDTQYF
j_gene: TRBJ1-5; v_gene: TRBV28; abundance: many; d_gene: TRBD1; CDR3nt: TGTGCCAGCAGTGAGGTTGGGAGGGGGCTGGGGAGCAATCAGCCCCAGCATTTT; CDR3aa: CASSEVGRGLGSNQPQHF
j_gene: TRBJ2-5; v_gene: TRBV5-1; abundance: many; d_gene: -; CDR3nt: TGCGCCAGCAGCTTGGCCCCGGCGGGGAAGCAAGAGACCCAGTACTTC; CDR3aa: CASSLAPAGKQETQYF
j_gene: TRBJ1-1; v_gene: TRBV6-5; abundance: many; d_gene: -; CDR3nt: TGTGCCAGCAGTCTCCGACGGACTGAAGCTTTCTTT; CDR3aa: CASSLRRTEAFF
j_gene: TRBJ1-4; v_gene: TRBV2; abundance: many; d_gene: -; CDR3nt: TGTGCCAGCAGTGATTTTCCGGAGGGACTGTTTTTT; CDR3aa: CASSDFPEGLFF
j_gene: TRBJ1-4; v_gene: TRBV5-6; abundance: many; d_gene: -; CDR3nt: TGTGCCAGCAGCTTGCGGCGACAGAGGCCTCAGGATGAAAAACTGTTTTTT; CDR3aa: CASSLRRQRPQDEKLFF
j_gene: TRBJ1-1; v_gene: TRBV6-1; abundance: many; d_gene: -; CDR3nt: TGTGCCAGTGTCTTTAACACTGAAGCTTTCTTT; CDR3aa: CASVFNTEAFF